These 18 T cell receptor beta chains share one sample of origin, sequenced in a study of T cell repertoires in cytomegalovirus infection (dated by TCRdb to 2018 to 2020). Which antigens these TCRs recognize remains unknown. In the paper's terms, the treatment or condition label means: in vitro stimulation with specific CMV peptide epitopes to enrich CMV-specific T cells. TCRdb names Illumina HiSeq 1500 as the instrument used. TCRdb trimmed public reads at Q25 via fastp, called clones via MiXCR and kept in-frame beta chains. Each CDR3 protein gets just one entry, which takes the most common genes and DNA from the rows behind it. A total of a few hundred thousand distinct CDR3 sequences appear in this sample, 25% to 35% of them only once. The ten largest clones add up to roughly 20% of the sample. This specimen was cultured PBMCs, taken from culture after CMV antigen stimulation. The receptor set was obtained from a human donor in good health (CMV status not recorded). Some clones in this sample may be carry-over from other donors' samples.

The chain employs TRBV6-5 and TRBJ1-2; D call uncertain. V was shortened by 0 bases and J by 4 bases, with 15 bases between the two germline ends. Germline V gene lookup returns CDR1 MNHEY and CDR2 SVGAGI. The length of the CDR3 is 16 residues. CDR3 sequence reads: CASSYSVQTGSYGYTF. CDR3 nucleotide sequence: TGTGCCAGCAGTTACTCTGTGCAGACCGGCTCCTATGGCTACACCTTC.

About this clonotype itself: A read error may explain this, as a much larger clone is one base away. CDR3 sequence: CASSFGGASTDTQYF. CDR3 DNA: TGTGCCAGCAGCTTTGGCGGGGCTAGCACAGATACGCAGTATTTT. This rearrangement joins TRBV7-9 to TRBJ2-3; a possible D gene is TRBD2 (6 bases). CDR3 length equals 15 residues. Per the germline V gene, CDR1 is SEHNR and CDR2 is FQNEAQ (reference sequence). V was pared by 3 bases and J by 0 bases, with 10 bases between.

This chain links TRBV2 with TRBJ1-6; no clear D. CDR1 is SNHLY, CDR2 FYNNEI, per germline. The V and J ends lost 1 base and 7 bases respectively, with 17 bases between them. The CDR3 extends over 17 amino acids. The CDR3 loop is CASSEDFGQTGNSPLHF. DNA of the CDR3: TGTGCCAGCAGTGAAGACTTCGGCCAAACGGGGAATTCACCCCTCCACTTT.

This clonotype was picked up a small number of times. V usage is TRBV7-2 and J usage is TRBJ2-5, with D possibly TRBD2 on 6 matching bases. The CDR3 loop spans 17 amino acids. From germline, CDR1 is SGHTA and CDR2 FQGNSA. V lost 0 bases, J lost 7 bases, and 21 bases lay in between. CDR3 in DNA: TGTGCCAGCAGCTTAGCGCTGCCGGGTCCTCACGGGGGGACCCAGTACTTC. It specifies CASSLALPGPHGGTQYF. The variable domain in full, with the rest retrieved from reference TRBV7-2 and TRBJ2-5, is GAGVSQSPSNKVTEKGKDVELRCDPISGHTALYWYRQSLGQGLEFLIYFQGNSAPDKSGLPSDRFSAERTGGSVSTLTIQRTQQEDSAVYLCASSLALPGPHGGTQYFGPGTRLLVL.

The V and J genes are TRBV10-3 and TRBJ2-7; D possibly corresponds to TRBD2 (5 bases). This CDR3 spans 14 amino acids. V was pared by 5 bases and J by 2 bases, with 13 bases between. Germline V lookup: CDR1 ENHRY, CDR2 SYGVKD. The CDR3 bases are TGTGCCATCAGTCCAAAGCGAGGGACCTACGAGCAGTACTTC. It translates to CAISPKRGTYEQYF.

This clonotype was counted only a few times. The J gene is TRBJ2-3, the V gene TRBV7-9; 7 bases match TRBD2. V was clipped by 5 bases and J by 0 bases; unmatched bases: 8. CDR1 is SEHNR and CDR2 is FQNEAQ in the germline V gene (reference sequence). This CDR3 has 16 amino acids. The CDR3 is CASSTPGGRSTDTQYF. DNA of the CDR3: TGTGCCAGCAGCACTCCCGGCGGGAGAAGCACAGATACGCAGTATTTT. Together with reference TRBV7-9 and TRBJ2-3, the CDR3 gives the full variable domain: DTGVSQNPRHKITKRGQNVTFRCDPISEHNRLYWYRQTLGQGPEFLTYFQNEAQLEKSRLLSDRFSAERPKGSFSTLEIQRTEQGDSAMYLCASSTPGGRSTDTQYFGPGTRLTVL.

CDR3 sequence reads: CSVEEVTTYGYTF. In DNA form, the CDR3 reads TGCAGCGTTGAAGAGGTCACCACCTATGGCTACACCTTC. The genes are TRBV29-1 and TRBJ1-2; D remains unclear. Trimming took off 0 bases at V and 4 bases at J, with 9 bases between the two ends. The length of the CDR3 is 13 residues. CDR1 and CDR2 (germline): SQVTM, ANQGSEA.

The gene calls are TRBV7-9 and TRBJ2-2, with 12 positions matching TRBD1. This CDR3 spans 17 amino acids. The germline gives CDR1 SEHNR, CDR2 FQNEAQ (reference sequence). V shed 8 bases and J 4 bases; nucleotides not matched to a gene: 11. The CDR3 coding sequence is TGTGCCAGCCACCCACGGGACAGGGGGCGTAGCACCGGGGAGCTGTTTTTT. As protein: CASHPRDRGRSTGELFF. Drawing the rest from reference TRBV7-9 and TRBJ2-2, the complete variable domain is DTGVSQNPRHKITKRGQNVTFRCDPISEHNRLYWYRQTLGQGPEFLTYFQNEAQLEKSRLLSDRFSAERPKGSFSTLEIQRTEQGDSAMYLCASHPRDRGRSTGELFFGEGSRLTVL.

The J gene is TRBJ2-1, the V gene TRBV15, with TRBD2 matching 9 bases. This CDR3 has 16 amino acids. The germline CDR1 and CDR2 sequences are LNHNV and YYDKDF (reference sequence). J gave up 2 bases and V 5 bases, and 7 bases lay outside the gene matches. DNA of the CDR3: TGTGCCACCAGCCCTGCGGGGGGGAGGGCCTACAATGAGCAGTTCTTC. Translation: CATSPAGGRAYNEQFF.

This clonotype came up a few times. The V call is TRBV28, the J call TRBJ2-1, with D unclear. This CDR3 spans 14 amino acids. V dropped 4 bases and J dropped 12 bases, with 19 bases sitting between them. CDR1 is MDHEN, CDR2 SYDVKM, per germline. The CDR3 reads CASSSPMSRPGQFF. For the CDR3, the DNA is TGTGCCAGCAGTTCCCCCATGAGTCGTCCGGGGCAGTTCTTC.

The gene calls are TRBV10-3 and TRBJ1-2; 7 nucleotides align to TRBD1. Germline-derived CDR1 and CDR2 are ENHRY and SYGVKD. The CDR3 sequence is 14 residues long. The V segment lost 3 bases and the J segment 3 bases; nucleotides outside the gene matches: 4. CDR3: CAISDQGDYYGYTF. CDR3 nucleotide sequence: TGTGCCATCAGTGATCAGGGGGACTACTATGGCTACACCTTC.

CDR3 coding DNA: TGCAGCGTTTGTTTGGGCTCCTTAACTGAAGCTTTCTTT. It specifies CSVCLGSLTEAFF. The chain couples TRBV29-1 to TRBJ1-1, with D unresolved. Germline V gene lookup returns CDR1 SQVTM and CDR2 ANQGSEA. The CDR3 has 13 amino acids. V was shortened by 5 bases and J by 5 bases, with 15 bases between the two germline ends.

This clonotype was seen more than once but under ten times. The gene calls are TRBV20-1 and TRBJ1-1; 10 nucleotides match TRBD1. CDR1 and CDR2 (germline): DFQATT, SNEGSKA (reference sequence). Trimming took 1 base from V and 5 from J; bases not matched to a gene: 13. The CDR3 has 17 residues. The CDR3 is CSARGTGGKMGRTEAFF. CDR3 in DNA: TGCAGTGCTAGAGGGACAGGGGGTAAGATGGGACGAACTGAAGCTTTCTTT.

The V call is TRBV7-8, the J call TRBJ2-4; tentatively, D is TRBD1 (6 bases). The CDR3 is 14 amino acids. The V end lost 5 bases, the J end lost 5 bases, and 13 bases lay between the germline ends. Germline V lookup: CDR1 SGHVS, CDR2 FQNEAQ. CDR3 sequence (DNA): TGTGCCAGCAGCCTAGGACAGTCCCAAAACATTCAGTACTTC. Its translation: CASSLGQSQNIQYF. The entire variable domain, with the rest obtained from reference TRBV7-8 and TRBJ2-4, is as follows: GAGVSQSPRYKVAKRGQDVALRCDPISGHVSLFWYQQALGQGPEFLTYFQNEAQLDKSGLPSDRFFAERPEGSVSTLKIQRTQQEDSAVYLCASSLGQSQNIQYFGAGTRLSVL.

This chain uses TRBV7-8 with TRBJ2-1; D perhaps matches TRBD1 (6 bases). This CDR3 spans 16 amino acids. Looked up from germline, CDR1 is SGHVS and CDR2 is FQNEAQ. Trimming shortened V by 4 bases and J by 3 bases, and 16 bases separated the two germline ends. The CDR3 sequence: CASSSHRDTDYNEQFF. The CDR3 DNA is TGTGCCAGCAGCTCACATAGGGACACCGACTACAATGAGCAGTTCTTC.

In its sample, this clonotype was seen a few times. The V call is TRBV11-3, the J call TRBJ2-1, with 8 bases that match TRBD2. The CDR3 runs 16 residues. V shed 4 bases and J 4 bases; nucleotides not matched to a gene: 9. Per germline, CDR1 SGHNT and CDR2 YENEEA. The CDR3 is CASSSRGVAGYNEQFF. The CDR3 DNA follows: TGTGCCAGCAGCTCCCGGGGGGTAGCGGGGTACAATGAGCAGTTCTTC.

The chain joins TRBV12-5 to TRBJ2-7; either TRBD1 or TRBD2 may supply D (6 bases each). The ends were cut back, 2 bases at V and 6 bases at J, with 14 bases in the middle. Germline assignment: CDR1 LGHNT and CDR2 FRNRAP. The CDR3 is 14 residues long. This CDR3 is CASGLTGRIGEQYF. CDR3 sequence (DNA): TGTGCTAGTGGTTTGACAGGGAGGATAGGCGAGCAGTACTTC. Looking up the rest from reference TRBV12-5 and TRBJ2-7 gives the full variable domain: DARVTQTPRHKVTEMGQEVTMRCQPILGHNTVFWYRQTMMQGLELLAYFRNRAPLDDSGMPKDRFSAEMPDATLATLKIQPSEPRDSAVYFCASGLTGRIGEQYFGPGTRLTVT.

The chain joins TRBV2 to TRBJ1-4, with 9 bases identical to TRBD1. Germline CDR1 and CDR2: SNHLY and FYNNEI. The CDR3 extends over 19 amino acids. V gave up 1 base and J gave up 2 bases; unmatched junction bases: 11. The CDR3 region is CASSEGGAGTGHTNEKLFF. The CDR3 DNA sequence: TGTGCCAGCAGTGAAGGAGGGGCCGGGACAGGGCATACTAATGAAAAACTGTTTTTT.